The 16 T cell receptor beta chains listed next were all sequenced from one sample in a study of CD8+ T cells in alopecia areata. Sequencing templates came from extracted RNA that was reverse transcribed into cDNA. Assay: immunoSEQ multiplex PCR; the TCRdb copy retains only in-frame clones and omits some. The sample records 130,000 or so clones, about 88% being singletons. Treatment here: oral pan-JAK inhibitor, 5-10 mg twice daily. Sequenced here: CD8+ T cells sorted from blood, sampled at week 4, from a patient treated with tofacitinib. These receptors all stem from a human donor with alopecia areata.

This chain uses TRBV4-2 with TRBJ2-7, with 9 bases aligning to TRBD1. Trimming cost V 1 base and J 2 bases; bases outside gene matches: 3. The CDR3 runs to 15 residues. Germline CDR1 is LGHNA and CDR2 is YNFKEQ. The CDR3 DNA reads as TGTGCCAGCAGCCAAGGGACAGGGGCCCCCTACGAGCAGTACTTC. Translating it yields CASSQGTGAPYEQYF.

The rearrangement links TRBV7-9 to TRBJ2-6, with 7 bases matching TRBD1. The CDR3 is made up of 18 amino acids. J was trimmed by 1 base and V by 5 bases; bases with no gene match: 11. Germline V gene sequence: CDR1 SEHNR, CDR2 FQNEAQ (reference sequence). This CDR3 reads CASSDRDRRSSGANVLTF. In nucleotides, the CDR3 is TGTGCCAGCAGCGACCGGGACAGAAGATCTTCTGGGGCCAACGTCCTGACTTTC.

This chain joins TRBV14 and TRBJ2-1, with TRBD1 matching 7 bases. This CDR3 region has 16 residues. The germline CDR1 and CDR2 sequences are SGHDN and FVKESK. Trimming at V came to 4 bases and at J to 13 bases, leaving 19 bases not matched to a gene. The CDR3 DNA sequence: TGTGCCAGCAGCCCTGTAGGGATGGGGACAGACATTTTTCAGTTCTTC. Its protein is CASSPVGMGTDIFQFF.

V usage is TRBV11-2 and J usage is TRBJ2-3, with TRBD1 matching 7 bases. V dropped 0 bases and J dropped 0; count of bases not matched to a gene: 9. This CDR3 is 18 amino acids long. In germline, CDR1 is SGHAT, CDR2 FQNNGV. The CDR3 protein is CASSLDLWRTGSTDTQYF. The CDR3 region has the DNA TGTGCCAGCAGCTTAGATCTATGGCGGACAGGTAGCACAGATACGCAGTATTTT.

This rearrangement joins TRBV11-2 to TRBJ2-5; 8 positions agree with TRBD1. J was trimmed by 2 bases and V by 7 bases; bases with no gene match: 9. Germline lookup yields CDR1 SGHAT and CDR2 FQNNGV. This CDR3 comprises 15 residues. The CDR3 reads CASNLDRDLQETQYF. CDR3 coding DNA: TGTGCCAGCAACCTGGACAGGGATCTTCAAGAGACCCAGTACTTC.

This chain connects TRBV19 to TRBJ2-1; D gene unclear. This CDR3 is built from 12 residues. V gave up 3 bases and J gave up 7 bases, with 7 bases separating them. Germline CDR1 is LNHDA and CDR2 is SQIVND (reference sequence). Written as DNA, the CDR3 is TGTGCCAGTAGTATTGTAGGGAATGAGCAGTTCTTC. This gives the protein CASSIVGNEQFF.

The chain has TRBV7-9 and TRBJ1-2; possible D gene TRBD1, 6 bases. Germline CDR1 reads SEHNR; CDR2 reads FQNEAQ (reference sequence). The CDR3 is 16 amino acids. V dropped 1 base and J dropped 3 bases, with 15 bases sitting between them. This CDR3 is CASSLVGYREDYGYTF. The CDR3 coding sequence is TGTGCCAGCAGCTTAGTGGGGTACAGGGAGGACTATGGCTACACCTTC.

The rearrangement uses TRBV29-1 and TRBJ1-1, with D unresolved. Germline CDR1 is SQVTM and CDR2 is ANQGSEA. This CDR3 comprises 14 residues. V gave up 1 base and J gave up 7 bases, with 16 bases separating them. In DNA form, the CDR3 reads TGCAGCGTTGAAGCTGGGGAGGTCGTGGGTGAAGCTTTCTTT. Protein: CSVEAGEVVGEAFF.

This chain connects TRBV18 to TRBJ2-3; D not certain. Deletions cut 1 base from V and 2 bases from J, with 10 bases between. The CDR3 consists of 15 residues. CDR1 and CDR2 from the germline V gene are KGHSH and LQKENI. The CDR3 here is CASSPLAAITDTQYF. As DNA, the CDR3 is TGTGCCAGCTCACCACTAGCAGCTATCACAGATACGCAGTATTTT.

This sequence joins TRBV21-1 and TRBJ2-2; the table names TRBD2, a call not compared with the DNA. TRBV21-1 is termed a pseudogene. The CDR3 sequence is 18 residues long. CDR3 nucleotides: TGTGCCAGCAGCAAAGATCAAATTAGCGGGGCGAACACCGGGGAGCTGTTTTTT. It specifies CASSKDQISGANTGELFF.

V usage is TRBV7-8 and J usage is TRBJ2-7, with D perhaps TRBD1 or TRBD2 (5 bases each). This CDR3 spans 14 amino acids. Per germline, CDR1 SGHVS and CDR2 FQNEAQ. V was shortened by 5 bases and J by 3 bases, with 14 bases between the two germline ends. In DNA, the CDR3 is TGTGCCAGCAGCAGGGCCGGGACGGGCTACGAGCAGTACTTC. Protein: CASSRAGTGYEQYF.

The V gene is TRBV13, the J gene TRBJ1-1; TRBD1 might be the D (6 bases). CDR3 length equals 14 residues. Germline values: CDR1 PRHDT, CDR2 FYEKMQ (reference sequence). V lost 5 bases and J 5 bases, leaving 15 bases between the germline ends. CDR3 protein: CASSPYTGLTEAFF. In DNA, the CDR3 is TGTGCCAGCAGCCCGTACACAGGGTTGACTGAAGCTTTCTTT.

This chain links TRBV4-1 with TRBJ2-5; D is possibly TRBD2 (6 bases). This CDR3 comprises 17 residues. The V gene's germline CDR1 is MGHRA and CDR2 YSYEKL. Between the trimmed V and J ends, which lost 4 bases and 5 bases, there was a span of 23 bases. CDR3 in DNA: TGCGCCAGCAGCCTCCTGGGGGAGGCAGGGTCCAGGGAGACCCAGTACTTC. Translating it yields CASSLLGEAGSRETQYF.

Of note for this clone: The identical CDR3 is also encoded by other nucleotide sequences in the sample. The chain is built from TRBV4-1 and TRBJ2-7, with no clear D. The CDR3 totals 13 residues. V was shortened by 1 base and J by 2 bases, with 6 bases between the two germline ends. Germline V lookup: CDR1 MGHRA, CDR2 YSYEKL. CDR3 nucleotide sequence: TGCGCCAGCAGCCAAGTAGGGACCTACGAGCAGTACTTC. Translating gives CASSQVGTYEQYF.

The rearrangement joins TRBV29-1 to TRBJ2-7; the D gene could be TRBD1 or TRBD2 (5 bases each). Germline CDR1 reads SQVTM; CDR2 reads ANQGSEA. The CDR3 runs to 15 residues. V lost 4 bases, J lost 5 bases, and 21 bases lay in between. This chain's CDR3 is CSVVTVGIALDEQYF. Here the CDR3 DNA reads TGCAGCGTTGTGACAGTCGGCATAGCGCTCGACGAGCAGTACTTC.

This chain joins TRBV4-2 and TRBJ2-1, with a weak D call TRBD2 (5 bases). The CDR3 length is 14 residues. CDR1 LGHNA and CDR2 YNFKEQ come from the germline V gene. V was pared by 1 base and J by 8 bases, with 12 bases between. The CDR3 spells CASSQVGGAHEQFF. The CDR3 region has the DNA TGTGCCAGCAGCCAAGTAGGAGGAGCCCATGAGCAGTTCTTC.